These T cell receptor beta chains were read from a single sample in a study of human T cells and chemical hapten exposure. TCRdb itself ran the 5' RACE reads through MiXCR, one entry per CDR3 protein. The sample gives approximately 110,000 distinct CDR3 sequences, roughly a fifth of which show up once; 2.8% is in the top ten. The receptors stem from a human donor in good health. Each CDR3 is given with its conserved first and last residue. The D gene is left open where the match is weak. Not every row has a clone size; where given, it reads once, few, many or a size class.

J gene	clone size	CDR3 length	D gene	V gene	CDR3 DNA	CDR3 protein
TRBJ2-1	-	17	TRBD2	TRBV10-2	TGCGCCAGCGGCGGGACTACCCCTAACGGCTCCTACAATGAGCAGTTCTTC	CASGGTTPNGSYNEQFF
TRBJ2-1	-	14	TRBD1	TRBV18	TGTGCCAGCTCGCAAGGACAGGGAAGGAATGAGCAGTTCTTC	CASSQGQGRNEQFF
TRBJ1-1	few	13	-	TRBV5-4	TGTGCCAGCAGCGACGGGCCTCGGACTGAAGCTTTCTTT	CASSDGPRTEAFF
TRBJ1-2	-	12	-	TRBV10-2	TGCGCCAGCGGAGAGAGACAGTATGGCTACACCTTC	CASGERQYGYTF
TRBJ2-1	few	18	-	TRBV27	TGTGCCAGCAGTTTTCTCACAATTGGGGGTTTTACCTACAATGAGCAGTTCTTC	CASSFLTIGGFTYNEQFF
TRBJ2-6	few	16	-	TRBV7-3	TGTGCCAGCAAGAGGTTTGGCCCTCTGGGGGCCAACGTCCTGACTTTC	CASKRFGPLGANVLTF
TRBJ1-1	-	13	-	TRBV10-2	TGCGCCAGCAGCGACTCTCCGAACACTGAAGCTTTCTTT	CASSDSPNTEAFF
TRBJ2-7	few	11	-	TRBV27	TGTGCCAGCATGGGGGGCTACGAGCAGTACTTC	CASMGGYEQYF
TRBJ2-3	-	17	TRBD1	TRBV7-6	TGTGCCAGCAGCTTAGGGTTGACAGGGAAGATCACAGATACGCAGTATTTT	CASSLGLTGKITDTQYF
TRBJ2-7	few	13	-	TRBV6-5	TGTGCCAGCAGTTCTCGGCCCCGGCTCGAGCAGTACTTC	CASSSRPRLEQYF
TRBJ2-7	few	14	-	TRBV27	TGTGCCAGCAGCTACAGGAAGGAGTCCTACGAGCAGTACTTC	CASSYRKESYEQYF
TRBJ2-2	-	15	TRBD1	TRBV20-1	TGCAGTGCTAGAGGGTACAGGGGTAACACCGGGGAGCTGTTTTTT	CSARGYRGNTGELFF
TRBJ2-3	-	16	-	TRBV28	TGTGCCAGCAGTCCCACATGGGCCCCCAGCGCAGATACGCAGTATTTT	CASSPTWAPSADTQYF
TRBJ2-2	few	18	TRBD1	TRBV5-5	TGTGCCAGCAGCCCAATAATGACAGGGGATTCGAACACCGGGGAGCTGTTTTTT	CASSPIMTGDSNTGELFF
TRBJ2-7	-	15	TRBD2	TRBV20-1	TGCAGTGCTAGGCCCCCTAGCGGGAGAAGGAACGAGCAGTACTTC	CSARPPSGRRNEQYF
TRBJ2-7	few	21	TRBD2	TRBV3-1	TGTGCCAGCAGCCAAGGGAGTCCGGGACTAGCGGGAGGCCGGTCTTTCTACGAGCAGTACTTC	CASSQGSPGLAGGRSFYEQYF
TRBJ2-1	few	16	-	TRBV20-1	TGCAGTGCTAGAGATCTGGAGGGAGAGGTGAGGAATGAGCAGTTCTTC	CSARDLEGEVRNEQFF
TRBJ2-7	-	19	TRBD2	TRBV5-1	TGCGCCAGCAGCGGCCTCAGCTCCCCGGGACTAGCGGGGGCCTACGAGCAGTACTTC	CASSGLSSPGLAGAYEQYF
TRBJ1-1	few	13	TRBD1	TRBV6-1	TGTGCCAGCAGTGGGGACAGGAACACTGAAGCTTTCTTT	CASSGDRNTEAFF
TRBJ2-7	-	14	TRBD2	TRBV12-3/TRBV12-4	TGTGCCAGCAGTGCGGGACTAGTCTCCTACGAGCAGTACTTC	CASSAGLVSYEQYF
TRBJ1-5	-	16	-	TRBV5-4	TGTGCCAGCAGCTTGATAGATGCCCAGGGCAATCAGCCCCAGCATTTT	CASSLIDAQGNQPQHF
TRBJ2-5	-	13	TRBD2	TRBV6-5	TGTGCCAGCATCCCGGCGGGGGAAGAGACCCAGTACTTC	CASIPAGEETQYF
TRBJ2-1	-	14	-	TRBV25-1	TGTGCCAGCAGTCCCTTGGGGGGATACAATGAGCAGTTCTTC	CASSPLGGYNEQFF
TRBJ1-1	-	10	-	TRBV7-3	TGTGCCAGCAGCTCCCCGGACAGCCACTTT	CASSSPDSHF
TRBJ1-1	few	13	-	TRBV18	TGTGCCAGCTCACCAAGGCCGAACACTGAAGCTTTCTTT	CASSPRPNTEAFF
TRBJ2-7	many	13	-	TRBV5-1	TGCGCCAGCAGCTTTCCAGGAACCTACGAGCAGTACTTC	CASSFPGTYEQYF
TRBJ2-2	-	17	TRBD2	TRBV6-5	TGTGCCAGCAGTCAGACTAGCGGGACTACGAACACCGGGGAGCTGTTTTTT	CASSQTSGTTNTGELFF
TRBJ2-1	-	13	-	TRBV20-1	TGCAGTGCTAGGTGGCCCCTAGCAAATGAGCAGTTCTTC	CSARWPLANEQFF
TRBJ2-7	-	10	-	TRBV25-1	TGTGCCAGCGGCACCTACGAGCAGTACTTC	CASGTYEQYF
TRBJ2-1	-	15	TRBD2	TRBV5-5	TGTGCCAGCAGCTCCGGACTAGCTAACTACAATGAGCAGTTCTTC	CASSSGLANYNEQFF
TRBJ1-4	-	15	-	TRBV14	TGTGCCAGCAGCCGCATTAAAGGTCCCAATGAAAAACTGTTTTTT	CASSRIKGPNEKLFF
TRBJ1-1	-	14	TRBD1	TRBV3-1	TGTGCCAGCAGCCAAGACAGGGGGAGCGCTGAAGCTTTCTTT	CASSQDRGSAEAFF
TRBJ2-5	-	12	TRBD1	TRBV29-1	TGCAGCGCTTACAGGGGGGAGAAGACCCAGTACTTC	CSAYRGEKTQYF
TRBJ2-1	few	15	TRBD2	TRBV5-1	TGCGCCAGCAGCTTAACGGGAGGGGCCTACAATGAGCAGTTCTTC	CASSLTGGAYNEQFF
TRBJ1-1	-	14	-	TRBV7-9	TGTGCCAGCAGCTTTAGATTGGAGAAAACTGAAGCTTTCTTT	CASSFRLEKTEAFF
TRBJ2-2	few	14	TRBD1	TRBV28	TGTGCCAGCAGTTTACCGACAGGGACCGGGGAGCTGTTTTTT	CASSLPTGTGELFF
TRBJ2-2	few	18	-	TRBV5-4	TGTGCCAGCAGCTTGGGGAGCATCTCAGGGGCCGACACCGGGGAGCTGTTTTTT	CASSLGSISGADTGELFF
TRBJ2-7	few	17	TRBD2	TRBV20-1	TGCAGTGCGGCGGGACTAGCGGGCGATCGGAGCTCCTACGAGCAGTACTTC	CSAAGLAGDRSSYEQYF